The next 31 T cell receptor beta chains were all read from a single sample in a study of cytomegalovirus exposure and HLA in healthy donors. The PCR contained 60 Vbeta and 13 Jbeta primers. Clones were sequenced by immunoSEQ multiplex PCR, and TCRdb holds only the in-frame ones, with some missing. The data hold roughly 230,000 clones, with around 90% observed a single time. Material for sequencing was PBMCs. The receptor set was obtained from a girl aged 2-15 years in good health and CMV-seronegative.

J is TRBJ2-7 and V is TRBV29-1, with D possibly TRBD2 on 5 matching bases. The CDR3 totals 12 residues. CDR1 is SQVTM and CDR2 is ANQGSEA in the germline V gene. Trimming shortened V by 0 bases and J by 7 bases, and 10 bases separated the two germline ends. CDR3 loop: CSVEDLGGEQYF. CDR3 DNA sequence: TGCAGCGTTGAAGATCTCGGAGGAGAGCAGTACTTC.

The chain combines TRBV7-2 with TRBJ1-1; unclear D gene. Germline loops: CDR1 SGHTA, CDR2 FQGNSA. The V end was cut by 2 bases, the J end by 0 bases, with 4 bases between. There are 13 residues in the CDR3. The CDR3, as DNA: TGTGCCAGCAGCTTATCTCTGAACACTGAAGCTTTCTTT. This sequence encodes CASSLSLNTEAFF.

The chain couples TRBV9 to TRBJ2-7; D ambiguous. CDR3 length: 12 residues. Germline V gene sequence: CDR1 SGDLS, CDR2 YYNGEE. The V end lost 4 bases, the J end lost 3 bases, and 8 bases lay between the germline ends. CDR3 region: CASSSRSYEQYF. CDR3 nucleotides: TGTGCCAGCAGCTCCCGTAGCTACGAGCAGTACTTC.

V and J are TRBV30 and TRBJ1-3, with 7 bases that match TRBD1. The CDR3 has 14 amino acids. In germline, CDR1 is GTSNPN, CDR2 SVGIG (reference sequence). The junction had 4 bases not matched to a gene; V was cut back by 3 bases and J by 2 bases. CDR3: CAWSLGGPGNTIYF. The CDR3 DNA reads TGTGCCTGGAGCTTAGGGGGCCCTGGAAACACCATATATTTT. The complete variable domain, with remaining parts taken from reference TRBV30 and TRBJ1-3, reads SQTIHQWPATLVQPVGSPLSLECTVEGTSNPNLYWYRQAAGRGLQLLFYSVGIGQISSEVPQNLSASRPQDRQFILSSKKLLLSDSGFYLCAWSLGGPGNTIYFGEGSWLTVV.

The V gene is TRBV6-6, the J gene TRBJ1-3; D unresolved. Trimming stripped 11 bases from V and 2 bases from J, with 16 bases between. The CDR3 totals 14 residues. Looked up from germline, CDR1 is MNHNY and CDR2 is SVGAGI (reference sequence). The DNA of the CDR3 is TGTGCCGCACGTAGGGTCGGGGCTGGAAACACCATATATTTT. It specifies CAARRVGAGNTIYF.

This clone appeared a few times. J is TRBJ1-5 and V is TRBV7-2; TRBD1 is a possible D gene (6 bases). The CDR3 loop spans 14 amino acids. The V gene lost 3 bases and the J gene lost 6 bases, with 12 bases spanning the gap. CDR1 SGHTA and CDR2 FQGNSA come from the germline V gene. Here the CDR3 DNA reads TGTGCCAGCAGCTTGGGAAGGGGGGGTCAGCCCCAGCATTTT. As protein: CASSLGRGGQPQHF.

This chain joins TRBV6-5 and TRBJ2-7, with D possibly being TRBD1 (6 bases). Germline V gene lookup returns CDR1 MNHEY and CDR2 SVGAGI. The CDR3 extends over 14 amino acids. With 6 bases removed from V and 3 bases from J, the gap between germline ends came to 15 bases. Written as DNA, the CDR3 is TGTGCCAGCAGACCGGGGACAATCGGCTACGAGCAGTACTTC. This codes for CASRPGTIGYEQYF.

CDR3 DNA: TGTGCCAGCAGTGTGGGACTAGTGTTGGGCGAGCAGTACTTC. Protein product: CASSVGLVLGEQYF. The rearrangement joins TRBV2 to TRBJ2-7; 8 bases agree with TRBD2. Losses at the gene ends were 4 bases for V and 6 bases for J; bases not matched to a gene: 8. Germline CDR1 and CDR2: SNHLY and FYNNEI. This CDR3 region has 14 residues.

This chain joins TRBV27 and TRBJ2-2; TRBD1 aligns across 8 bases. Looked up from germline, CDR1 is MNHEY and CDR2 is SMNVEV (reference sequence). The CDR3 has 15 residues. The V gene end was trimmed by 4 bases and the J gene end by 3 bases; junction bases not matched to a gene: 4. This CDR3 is CASSSPDRDTGELFF. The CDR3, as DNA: TGTGCCAGCAGTTCCCCGGACAGGGACACCGGGGAGCTGTTTTTT.

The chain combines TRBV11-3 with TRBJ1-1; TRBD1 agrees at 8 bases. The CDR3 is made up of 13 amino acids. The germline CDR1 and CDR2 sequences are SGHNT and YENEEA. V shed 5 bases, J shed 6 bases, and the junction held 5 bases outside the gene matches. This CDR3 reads CASSPTGGPEAFF. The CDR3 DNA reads TGTGCCAGCAGCCCAACAGGGGGACCTGAAGCTTTCTTT.

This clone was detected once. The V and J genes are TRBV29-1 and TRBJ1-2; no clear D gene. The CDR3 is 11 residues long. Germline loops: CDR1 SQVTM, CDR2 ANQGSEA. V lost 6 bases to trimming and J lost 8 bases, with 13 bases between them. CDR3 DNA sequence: TGCAGCGTAACAGACCAGTCAGGCTACACCTTC. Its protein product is CSVTDQSGYTF.

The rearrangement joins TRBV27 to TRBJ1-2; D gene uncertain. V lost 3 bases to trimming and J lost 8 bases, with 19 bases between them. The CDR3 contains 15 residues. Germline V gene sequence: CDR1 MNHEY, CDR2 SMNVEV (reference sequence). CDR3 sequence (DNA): TGTGCCAGCAGTTTTCTAACCGGGTCACTTGAAGGCTACACCTTC. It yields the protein CASSFLTGSLEGYTF.

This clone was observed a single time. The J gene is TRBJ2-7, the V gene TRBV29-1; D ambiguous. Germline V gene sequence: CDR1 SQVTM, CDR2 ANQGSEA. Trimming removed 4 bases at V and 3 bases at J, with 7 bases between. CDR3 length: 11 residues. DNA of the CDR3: TGCAGCGTTGGGAGAGGCTACGAGCAGTACTTC. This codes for CSVGRGYEQYF.

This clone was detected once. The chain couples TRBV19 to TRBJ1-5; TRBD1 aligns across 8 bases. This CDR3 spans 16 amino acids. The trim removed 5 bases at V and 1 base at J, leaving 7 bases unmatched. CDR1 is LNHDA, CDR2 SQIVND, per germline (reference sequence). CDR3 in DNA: TGTGCCAGTAGTTACGCAGGGGGCAAAAGCAATCAGCCCCAGCATTTT. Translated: CASSYAGGKSNQPQHF.

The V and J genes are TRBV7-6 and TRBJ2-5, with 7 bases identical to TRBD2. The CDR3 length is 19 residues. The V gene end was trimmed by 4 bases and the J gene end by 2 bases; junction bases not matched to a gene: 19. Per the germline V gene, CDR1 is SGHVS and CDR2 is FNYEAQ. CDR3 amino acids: CASSYTLTGTTKLQETQYF. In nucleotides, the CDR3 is TGTGCCAGCAGCTATACATTAACCGGGACTACAAAACTACAAGAGACCCAGTACTTC.

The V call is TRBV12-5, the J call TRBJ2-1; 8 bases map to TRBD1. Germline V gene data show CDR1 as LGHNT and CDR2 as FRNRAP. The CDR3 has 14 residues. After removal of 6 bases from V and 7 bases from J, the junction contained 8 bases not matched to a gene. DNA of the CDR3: TGTGCTAGTGGCTCCCGGACAGGGACGAATGAGCAGTTCTTC. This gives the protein CASGSRTGTNEQFF.

CDR3 nucleotide sequence: TGTGCCAGCAGTTACGCCAGGGGAGAGACCCAGTACTTC. This encodes CASSYARGETQYF. This chain uses TRBV6-6 with TRBJ2-5; D may be TRBD1 (6 bases). CDR3 size: 13 residues. Between the trimmed V and J ends, which lost 2 bases and 4 bases, there was a span of 8 bases. The germline gives CDR1 MNHNY, CDR2 SVGAGI (reference sequence).

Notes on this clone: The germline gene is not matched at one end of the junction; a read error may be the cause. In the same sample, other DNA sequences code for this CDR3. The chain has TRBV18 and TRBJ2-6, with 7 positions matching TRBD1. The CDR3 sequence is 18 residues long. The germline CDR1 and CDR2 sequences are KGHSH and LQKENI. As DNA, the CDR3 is TGTGCCAGCTCACTTCGCCCGACAGGGCACTCTGGGGCTAACGTCCTGACTTTC. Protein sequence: CASSLRPTGHSGANVLTF.

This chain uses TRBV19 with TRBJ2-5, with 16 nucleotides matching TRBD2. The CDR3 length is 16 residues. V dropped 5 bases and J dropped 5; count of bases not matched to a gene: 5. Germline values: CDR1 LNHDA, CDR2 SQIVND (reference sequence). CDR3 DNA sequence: TGTGCCAGTAGTCCCGGGACTAGCGGGAGGGGTGAGACCCAGTACTTC. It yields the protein CASSPGTSGRGETQYF.

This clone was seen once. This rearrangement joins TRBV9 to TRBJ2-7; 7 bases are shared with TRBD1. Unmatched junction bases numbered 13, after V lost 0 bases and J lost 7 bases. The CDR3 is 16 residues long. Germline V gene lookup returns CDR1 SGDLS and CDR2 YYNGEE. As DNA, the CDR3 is TGTGCCAGCAGCGTAGCTAGGGGGCCCCATTGGGGAGAGCAGTACTTC. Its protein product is CASSVARGPHWGEQYF. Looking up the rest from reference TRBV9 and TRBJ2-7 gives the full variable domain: DSGVTQTPKHLITATGQRVTLRCSPRSGDLSVYWYQQSLDQGLQFLIQYYNGEERAKGNILERFSAQQFPDLHSELNLSSLELGDSALYFCASSVARGPHWGEQYFGPGTRLTVT.

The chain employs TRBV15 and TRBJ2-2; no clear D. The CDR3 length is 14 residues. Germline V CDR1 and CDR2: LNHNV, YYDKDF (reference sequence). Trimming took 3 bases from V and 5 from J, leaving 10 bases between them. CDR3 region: CATSSPFSTGELFF. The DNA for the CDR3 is TGTGCCACCAGCAGTCCCTTTAGTACCGGGGAGCTGTTTTTT.

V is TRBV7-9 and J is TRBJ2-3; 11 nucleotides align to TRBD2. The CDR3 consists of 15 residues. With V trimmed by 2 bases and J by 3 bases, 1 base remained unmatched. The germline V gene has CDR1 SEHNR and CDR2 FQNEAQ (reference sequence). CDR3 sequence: CASSLTSGGTDTQYF. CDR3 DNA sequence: TGTGCCAGCAGCTTAACTAGCGGGGGAACAGATACGCAGTATTTT.

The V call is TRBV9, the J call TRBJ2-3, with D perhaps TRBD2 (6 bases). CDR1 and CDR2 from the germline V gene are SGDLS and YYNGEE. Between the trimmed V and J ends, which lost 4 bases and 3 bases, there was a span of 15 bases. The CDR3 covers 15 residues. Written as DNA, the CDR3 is TGTGCCAGCAGCACAACCGGGACTCTAACAGATACGCAGTATTTT. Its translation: CASSTTGTLTDTQYF.

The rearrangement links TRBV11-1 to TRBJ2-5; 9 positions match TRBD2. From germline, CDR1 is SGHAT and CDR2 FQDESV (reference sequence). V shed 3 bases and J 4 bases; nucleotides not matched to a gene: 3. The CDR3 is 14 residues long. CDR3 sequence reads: CASSFWREGETQYF. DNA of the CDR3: TGTGCCAGCAGCTTCTGGCGGGAGGGAGAGACCCAGTACTTC. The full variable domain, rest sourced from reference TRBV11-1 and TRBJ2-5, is EAEVAQSPRYKITEKSQAVAFWCDPISGHATLYWYRQILGQGPELLVQFQDESVVDDSQLPKDRFSAERLKGVDSTLKIQPAELGDSAMYLCASSFWREGETQYFGPGTRLLVL.

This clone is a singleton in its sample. The CDR3 coding sequence is TGTGCCAGTTCAGGGGCCCAAGAGACCCAGTACTTC. Translated, it gives CASSGAQETQYF. The V and J genes are TRBV11-2 and TRBJ2-5; D is perhaps TRBD1 (6 bases). There are 12 residues in the CDR3. Germline V CDR1 and CDR2: SGHAT, FQNNGV. Trimming removed 9 bases from V and 1 base from J, with 9 bases in between.

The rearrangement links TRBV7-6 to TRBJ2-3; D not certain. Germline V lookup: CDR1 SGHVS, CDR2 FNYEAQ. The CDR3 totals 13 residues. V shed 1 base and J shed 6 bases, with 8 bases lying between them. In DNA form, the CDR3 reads TGTGCCAGCAGCTTAGGTGTTGCGGATACGCAGTATTTT. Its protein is CASSLGVADTQYF.

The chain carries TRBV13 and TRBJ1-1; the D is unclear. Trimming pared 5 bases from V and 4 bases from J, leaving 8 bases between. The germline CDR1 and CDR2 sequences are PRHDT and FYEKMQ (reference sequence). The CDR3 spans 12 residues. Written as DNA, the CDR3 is TGTGCCAGCAGCCTCTTATCCACTGAAGCTTTCTTT. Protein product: CASSLLSTEAFF.

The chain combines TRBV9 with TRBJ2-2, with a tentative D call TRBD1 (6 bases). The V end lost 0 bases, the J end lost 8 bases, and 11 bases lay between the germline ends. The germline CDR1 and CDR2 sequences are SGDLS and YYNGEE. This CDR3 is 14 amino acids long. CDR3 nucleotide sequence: TGTGCCAGCAGCGTAGGTGGGGGACAAGGGGAGCTGTTTTTT. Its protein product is CASSVGGGQGELFF.

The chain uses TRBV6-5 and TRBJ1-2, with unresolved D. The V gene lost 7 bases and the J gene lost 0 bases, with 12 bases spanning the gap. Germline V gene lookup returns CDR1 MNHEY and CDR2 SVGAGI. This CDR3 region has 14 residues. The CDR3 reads CASTGGDANYGYTF. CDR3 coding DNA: TGTGCCAGCACCGGAGGTGACGCTAACTATGGCTACACCTTC.

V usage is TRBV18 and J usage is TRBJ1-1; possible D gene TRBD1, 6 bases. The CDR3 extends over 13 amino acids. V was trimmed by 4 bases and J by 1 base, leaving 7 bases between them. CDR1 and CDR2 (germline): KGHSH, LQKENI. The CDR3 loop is CASSQQGNTEAFF. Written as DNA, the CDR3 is TGTGCCAGCTCACAACAGGGGAACACTGAAGCTTTCTTT. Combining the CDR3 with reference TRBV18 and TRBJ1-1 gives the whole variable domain NAGVMQNPRHLVRRRGQEARLRCSPMKGHSHVYWYRQLPEEGLKFMVYLQKENIIDESGMPKERFSAEFPKEGPSILRIQQVVRGDSAAYFCASSQQGNTEAFFGQGTRLTVV.

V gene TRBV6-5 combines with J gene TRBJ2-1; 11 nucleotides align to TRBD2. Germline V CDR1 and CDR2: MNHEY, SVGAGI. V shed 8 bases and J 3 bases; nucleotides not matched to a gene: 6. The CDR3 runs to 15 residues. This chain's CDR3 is CASRLLAGDYNEQFF. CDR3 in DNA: TGTGCCAGCCGCCTACTAGCGGGGGACTACAATGAGCAGTTCTTC.